These 30 T cell receptor beta chains share one sample of origin, sequenced in a study of T cell responses to AZD1222 COVID-19 vaccine. TCRdb's copy holds only in-frame clones and misses some; the assay was immunoSEQ multiplex PCR. The table has about 150,000 clones, approximately 87% seen once. Here the sequenced sample was peripheral blood, taken on day 0 of MenACWY control vaccination. These receptors all stem from an adult in good health.

This clone was seen a few times. V usage is TRBV7-2 and J usage is TRBJ2-1; D is unclear. The V and J ends lost 4 bases and 7 bases respectively, with 17 bases between them. The CDR3 loop spans 15 amino acids. Germline-derived CDR1 and CDR2 are SGHTA and FQGNSA. The CDR3 loop is CASSYFQHKRNEQFF. CDR3 sequence (DNA): TGTGCCAGCAGCTATTTCCAGCATAAAAGGAATGAGCAGTTCTTC.

This chain's CDR3 is CACLRAGLAGGREDTQYF. The CDR3 coding sequence is TGTGCCTGTTTAAGAGCGGGACTAGCGGGGGGAAGGGAAGATACGCAGTATTTT. The genes are TRBV30 and TRBJ2-3, with 15 bases lining up with TRBD2. This CDR3 is 18 amino acids long. Germline V lookup: CDR1 GTSNPN, CDR2 SVGIG (reference sequence). Losses at the gene ends were 6 bases for V and 5 bases for J; bases not matched to a gene: 15.

This clone was counted a few times. The chain uses TRBV6-5 and TRBJ1-3; D is undetermined. The germline gives CDR1 MNHEY, CDR2 SVGAGI. This CDR3 region has 13 residues. V was clipped by 6 bases and J by 3 bases, with 9 bases between them. CDR3 coding DNA: TGTGCCAGCAGGCGGGGTATTGGAAACACCATATATTTT. Translating gives CASRRGIGNTIYF.

The rearrangement uses TRBV5-6 and TRBJ2-7; tentative D call: TRBD1 (6 bases). Germline V gives CDR1 SGHDT, CDR2 YYEEEE. The CDR3 length is 13 residues. V lost 2 bases, J lost 6 bases, and 12 bases lay in between. For the CDR3, the DNA is TGTGCCAGCAGCTTAACAGGGTCCGGCGAGCAGTACTTC. Translation gives CASSLTGSGEQYF.

A few counts support this clone. The V call is TRBV7-9, the J call TRBJ2-2; maybe TRBD1 (6 bases). CDR1 is SEHNR, CDR2 FQNEAQ, per germline (reference sequence). The V end was cut by 3 bases, the J end by 1 base, with 9 bases between. This CDR3 contains 15 residues. The CDR3 loop is CASSFLTGNTGELFF. DNA for the CDR3: TGTGCCAGCAGCTTCCTGACAGGGAACACCGGGGAGCTGTTTTTT.

The DNA of the CDR3 is TGTGCCAGCAGCCCTCGACGGGCCCAACGGGCAACTGAAGCTTTCTTT. Protein sequence: CASSPRRAQRATEAFF. The chain couples TRBV14 to TRBJ1-1; no clear D gene. Germline V gene data show CDR1 as SGHDN and CDR2 as FVKESK. Trimming removed 4 bases from V and 5 bases from J, with 20 bases in between. CDR3 length: 16 residues.

The J gene is TRBJ2-2, the V gene TRBV2; tentative D call: TRBD2 (5 bases). The CDR3 sequence is 16 residues long. In germline, CDR1 is SNHLY, CDR2 FYNNEI. Trimming removed 5 bases at V and 7 bases at J, with 20 bases between. CDR3 bases: TGTGCCAGCAGTCCTGTGTCCTCCGGGGTGGGCGGGGAGCTGTTTTTT. Its protein is CASSPVSSGVGGELFF.

This rearrangement joins TRBV4-1 to TRBJ2-5; possibly TRBD1 for D (5 bases). Trimming cost V 2 bases and J 5 bases, with 21 bases left between them. The V gene's germline CDR1 is MGHRA and CDR2 YSYEKL. The CDR3 length is 17 residues. CDR3 in amino acids: CASSQTTQGFSSETQYF. DNA for the CDR3: TGCGCCAGCAGCCAAACGACTCAGGGCTTCTCGAGTGAGACCCAGTACTTC.

J is TRBJ2-3 and V is TRBV10-3; D not certain. The CDR3 has 11 residues. Germline V gives CDR1 ENHRY, CDR2 SYGVKD. Deletions cut 5 bases from V and 4 bases from J, with 4 bases between. CDR3 DNA sequence: TGTGCCATCAGTAGAGCAGATACGCAGTATTTT. Its protein product is CAISRADTQYF.

This chain joins TRBV4-1 and TRBJ1-4, with D maybe TRBD1 (5 bases). CDR1 and CDR2 from the germline V gene are MGHRA and YSYEKL. V gave up 2 bases and J gave up 11 bases, with 27 bases separating them. There are 18 residues in the CDR3. The CDR3 loop reads CASSQPSRRQRSMGKLFF. DNA for the CDR3: TGCGCCAGCAGCCAACCTTCCCGGCGACAGAGGAGTATGGGGAAACTGTTTTTT.

The chain recombines TRBV5-1 with TRBJ1-2; D not resolved. V lost 0 bases, J lost 5 bases, and 11 bases lay in between. Germline values: CDR1 SGHRS, CDR2 YFSETQ. CDR3 length equals 14 residues. This CDR3 reads CASSLADLGYGYTF. CDR3 coding DNA: TGCGCCAGCAGCTTGGCCGACTTGGGGTATGGCTACACCTTC. Based on the CDR3 plus reference TRBV5-1 and TRBJ1-2, the full variable domain is KAGVTQTPRYLIKTRGQQVTLSCSPISGHRSVSWYQQTPGQGLQFLFEYFSETQRNKGNFPGRFSGRQFSNSRSEMNVSTLELGDSALYLCASSLADLGYGYTFGSGTRLTVV.

V is TRBV19 and J is TRBJ2-1; D might be TRBD1 (6 bases). V was trimmed by 5 bases and J by 0 bases, leaving 14 bases between them. The CDR3 covers 16 residues. The germline gives CDR1 LNHDA, CDR2 SQIVND (reference sequence). CDR3 in amino acids: CASSGGKQSSYNEQFF. CDR3 bases: TGTGCCAGTAGTGGGGGCAAGCAGAGCTCCTACAATGAGCAGTTCTTC.

The J gene is TRBJ2-1, the V gene TRBV7-2, with 10 bases fitting TRBD1. With 5 bases clipped from V and 8 bases from J, the junction kept 12 bases outside the gene matches. Germline V gene lookup returns CDR1 SGHTA and CDR2 FQGNSA. This CDR3 region has 16 residues. CDR3 DNA sequence: TGTGCCAGCAGCCCAGGTCCGGGACAGGGGTCCGATGAGCAGTTCTTC. Amino acid sequence: CASSPGPGQGSDEQFF.

This rearrangement joins TRBV7-2 to TRBJ2-2; unclear D gene. In germline, CDR1 is SGHTA, CDR2 FQGNSA. The CDR3 extends over 14 amino acids. With 4 bases removed from V and 4 bases from J, the gap between germline ends came to 10 bases. This chain's CDR3 is CASSSGPGTGELFF. CDR3 nucleotide sequence: TGTGCCAGCAGCTCAGGACCGGGCACCGGGGAGCTGTTTTTT.

The rearrangement uses TRBV7-2 and TRBJ1-2, with a tentative D call TRBD1 (5 bases). The germline CDR1 and CDR2 sequences are SGHTA and FQGNSA. Trimming pared 1 base from V and 8 bases from J, leaving 17 bases between. This CDR3 is 15 amino acids long. CDR3 bases: TGTGCCAGCAGCTTAGACGGGGGATCTTTCTCCGGCTACACCTTC. Translation gives CASSLDGGSFSGYTF.

The chain has TRBV6-5 and TRBJ2-2; 7 bases agree with TRBD1. Germline assignment: CDR1 MNHEY and CDR2 SVGAGI. Trimming at V came to 4 bases and at J to 0 bases, leaving 5 bases not matched to a gene. This CDR3 comprises 16 residues. The CDR3 loop is CASSSNRGANTGELFF. The CDR3 region has the DNA TGTGCCAGCAGTTCAAACAGGGGAGCGAACACCGGGGAGCTGTTTTTT.

The chain recombines TRBV7-9 with TRBJ2-3, with D perhaps TRBD2 (5 bases). This CDR3 is built from 16 residues. Germline V lookup: CDR1 SEHNR, CDR2 FQNEAQ (reference sequence). V lost 2 bases to trimming and J lost 5 bases, with 17 bases between them. The CDR3 bases are TGTGCCAGCAGCTTACTCCCGGACTCGGAGGTAGATACGCAGTATTTT. It is translated as CASSLLPDSEVDTQYF.

This chain joins TRBV5-4 and TRBJ2-1; D is unclear. Germline CDR1 SGHNT, CDR2 YYREEE (reference sequence). Trimming pared 2 bases from V and 5 bases from J, leaving 14 bases between. CDR3 size: 15 residues. DNA for the CDR3: TGTGCCAGCAGCTTAACCGGTAACCTAAACAATGAGCAGTTCTTC. This translates into CASSLTGNLNNEQFF.

This clone was seen once. J is TRBJ1-5 and V is TRBV2, with no clear D. The CDR3 is 14 residues long. V gave up 7 bases and J gave up 5 bases, with 15 bases separating them. Germline CDR1 SNHLY, CDR2 FYNNEI. This CDR3 reads CASNREGNDQPQHF. The DNA for the CDR3 is TGTGCCAGCAACCGTGAAGGAAATGATCAGCCCCAGCATTTT.

This clone has just one count. The CDR3 DNA is TGTGCCAGCAGTTCCCAGTGGGAAACGGGTGAAAAACTGTTTTTT. Its translation is CASSSQWETGEKLFF. V gene TRBV6-2 or TRBV6-3 combines with J gene TRBJ1-4; D unresolved. This CDR3 contains 15 residues. V was cut by 4 bases and J by 7 bases, with 16 bases left in between. The germline CDR1 and CDR2 sequences are MNHEY and SVGEGT.

The rearrangement uses TRBV5-1 and TRBJ2-3; D is ambiguous. The ends were cut back, 3 bases at V and 5 bases at J, with 7 bases in the middle. Germline V lookup: CDR1 SGHRS, CDR2 YFSETQ. This CDR3 has 12 residues. The CDR3, as DNA: TGCGCCAGCAGCTCCGGTCAAGATACGCAGTATTTT. Its translation: CASSSGQDTQYF.

The chain uses TRBV19 and TRBJ2-5, with D tentatively TRBD1 or TRBD2 (5 bases each). Germline lookup yields CDR1 LNHDA and CDR2 SQIVND (reference sequence). The CDR3 has 13 residues. V gave up 5 bases and J gave up 5 bases, with 12 bases separating them. The chain's CDR3 is CASSLGTAETQYF. As DNA, the CDR3 is TGTGCCAGTAGTCTCGGGACGGCGGAGACCCAGTACTTC.

This clone was seen only once. The chain uses TRBV4-1 and TRBJ2-5; 11 bases agree with TRBD1. After removal of 4 bases from V and 5 bases from J, the junction contained 6 bases not matched to a gene. CDR1 is MGHRA, CDR2 YSYEKL, per germline. The CDR3 contains 15 residues. As DNA, the CDR3 is TGCGCCAGCAGCCCTCGGGACAGGGGGATGGAGACCCAGTACTTC. Its protein is CASSPRDRGMETQYF.

This chain connects TRBV6-5 to TRBJ2-1, with 8 bases matching TRBD1. Germline values: CDR1 MNHEY, CDR2 SVGAGI. The CDR3 has 15 residues. J gave up 1 base and V 10 bases, and 9 bases lay outside the gene matches. Here the CDR3 DNA reads TGTGCCACCAGAGGGGGACAGGTATCCTACAATGAGCAGTTCTTC. Translating it yields CATRGGQVSYNEQFF.

The gene calls are TRBV18 and TRBJ2-7; 7 positions match TRBD1. In germline, CDR1 is KGHSH, CDR2 LQKENI. V shed 6 bases, J shed 7 bases, and the junction held 9 bases outside the gene matches. The CDR3 totals 13 residues. CDR3 protein: CASSPDRVGEQYV. For the CDR3, the DNA is TGTGCCAGCTCCCCCGACAGGGTCGGAGAGCAGTACGTC.

The chain couples TRBV27 to TRBJ2-7, with no clear D. Germline assignment: CDR1 MNHEY and CDR2 SMNVEV (reference sequence). CDR3 length: 13 amino acids. Trimming left V 6 bases short and J 2 bases short, with 11 bases between. The DNA for the CDR3 is TGTGCCAGCAGCCCCCGTTGGCCCTACGAGCAGTACGTC. Encoded protein: CASSPRWPYEQYV.

The CDR3 DNA reads TGTGCCAGCAGTGACTCGAGCGGGGGGTCAGATACGCAGTATTTT. Its translation: CASSDSSGGSDTQYF. V usage is TRBV6-4 and J usage is TRBJ2-3; the match to TRBD2 covers 9 bases. Per germline, CDR1 MRHNA and CDR2 SNTAGT. V gave up 0 bases and J gave up 4 bases; unmatched junction bases: 2. The CDR3 consists of 15 residues.

CDR3 sequence (DNA): TGTGCCACCAGCAGTAGTCAGAGGGGTCCGGAGGGAGATGGCTACACCTTC. Translated: CATSSSQRGPEGDGYTF. This chain joins TRBV15 and TRBJ1-2; D perhaps matches TRBD1 (5 bases). The CDR3 sequence is 17 residues long. Germline CDR1 is LNHNV and CDR2 is YYDKDF (reference sequence). Trimming shortened V by 3 bases and J by 6 bases, and 23 bases separated the two germline ends.

J is TRBJ2-1 and V is TRBV2; no firm D call. V was pared by 6 bases and J by 10 bases, with 7 bases between. Germline CDR1 SNHLY, CDR2 FYNNEI. The CDR3 loop spans 10 amino acids. In DNA, the CDR3 is TGTGCCAGCAGAGTTAAGGAGCAGTTCTTC. It is translated as CASRVKEQFF.

This chain uses TRBV27 with TRBJ1-2, with a possible D match to TRBD1 (5 bases). V was clipped by 1 base and J by 2 bases, with 8 bases between them. This CDR3 spans 14 amino acids. The V gene's germline CDR1 is MNHEY and CDR2 SMNVEV (reference sequence). CDR3 DNA sequence: TGTGCCAGCAGTTTATGGGCAGGGAACTATGGCTACACCTTC. It yields the protein CASSLWAGNYGYTF.